This T cell receptor (beta chain) was obtained from a study of blood T cell repertoires in COVID-19. In the study overall: Acute and convalescent COVID-19 specimens originated in the United States, Italy and Spain.

Participant age was roughly 18 to 100 years, and participants resided in roughly 25 US areas. Cohorts were determined from participant-reported clinical history. As originally analysed: Reference gene primer amplification gave nucleated cell count estimates. Sequenced by immunoSEQ multiplex PCR; TCRdb stores in-frame clones only, minus some. D and trimming were read from the DNA, whereas the V and J calls and clone size are those reported in that table. The sample lists 470,000 or so clones, 70% to 90% occurring once. This CDR3 is 11 amino acids long. CDR1 is DFQATT, CDR2 SNEGSKA, per germline (reference sequence). V gave up 1 base and J gave up 10 bases, with 10 bases separating them.

V usage is TRBV20-1 and J usage is TRBJ1-2; D unresolved. The sequence derives from a woman between 18 and 30 years old with acute COVID-19. The specimen was PBMCs or T cells enriched from blood (not recorded which). CDR3 nucleotide sequence: TGCAGTGCTAGAGTCTCCGGGGTCTACACCTTC. Its translation: CSARVSGVYTF.